This T cell receptor beta chain originates from a study of siplizumab effects on memory and regulatory T cells. Clones were sequenced by immunoSEQ multiplex PCR, and TCRdb holds only the in-frame ones, with some missing. The table records around 97,000 clones, just under 95% of them present only once. V lost 2 bases and J 9 bases, leaving 19 bases between the germline ends. The CDR3 runs to 15 residues. Germline V gene data show CDR1 as MGHRA and CDR2 as YSYEKL. V is TRBV4-1 and J is TRBJ2-5, with D perhaps matching TRBD2 (6 bases). This TCR was recovered from a human donor in good health. Material: non-Treg CD4+ T cells sorted from blood. The CDR3 spells CASSQLDTGAAAQYF. The CDR3 nucleotides read TGCGCCAGCAGCCAATTAGATACGGGAGCCGCAGCCCAGTACTTC.